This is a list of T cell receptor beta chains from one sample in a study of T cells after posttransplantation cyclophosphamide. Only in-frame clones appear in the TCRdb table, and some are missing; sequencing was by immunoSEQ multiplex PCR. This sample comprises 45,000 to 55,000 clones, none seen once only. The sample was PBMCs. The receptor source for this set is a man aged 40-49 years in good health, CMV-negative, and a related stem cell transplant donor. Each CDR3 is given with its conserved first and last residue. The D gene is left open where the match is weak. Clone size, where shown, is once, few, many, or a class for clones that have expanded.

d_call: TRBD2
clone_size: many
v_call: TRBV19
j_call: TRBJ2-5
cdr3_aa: CASSGTSGRARETQYF
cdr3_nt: TGTGCCAGTAGTGGGACTAGCGGGAGGGCCAGGGAGACCCAGTACTTC

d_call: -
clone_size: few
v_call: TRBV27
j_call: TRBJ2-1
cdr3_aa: CASSLWLGNEQFF
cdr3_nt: TGTGCCAGCAGTTTATGGCTAGGCAATGAGCAGTTCTTC

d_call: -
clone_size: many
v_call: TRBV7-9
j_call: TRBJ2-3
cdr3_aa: CASSGLVSTDTQYF
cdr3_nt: TGTGCCAGCAGCGGCCTCGTGTCCACAGATACGCAGTATTTT

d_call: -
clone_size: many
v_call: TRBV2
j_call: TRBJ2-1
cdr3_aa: CASSESDYNEQFF
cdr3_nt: TGTGCCAGCAGTGAAAGCGACTACAATGAGCAGTTCTTC

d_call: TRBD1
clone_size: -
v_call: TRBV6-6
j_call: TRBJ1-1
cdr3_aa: CASRTGGFDTEAFF
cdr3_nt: TGTGCCAGCAGGACAGGGGGCTTCGACACTGAAGCTTTCTTT

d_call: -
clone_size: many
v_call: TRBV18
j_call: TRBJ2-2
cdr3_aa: CASSEGGNTGELFF
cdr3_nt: TGTGCCAGCTCCGAAGGCGGTAACACCGGGGAGCTGTTTTTT

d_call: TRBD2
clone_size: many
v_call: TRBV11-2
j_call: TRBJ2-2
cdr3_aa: CASSFLAGGPTGELFF
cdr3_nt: TGTGCCAGCAGCTTTTTAGCGGGAGGGCCAACCGGGGAGCTGTTTTTT

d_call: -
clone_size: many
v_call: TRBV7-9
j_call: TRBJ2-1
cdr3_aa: CASSSIKAVDEQFF
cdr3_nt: TGTGCCAGCAGCTCCATTAAAGCGGTGGATGAGCAGTTCTTC

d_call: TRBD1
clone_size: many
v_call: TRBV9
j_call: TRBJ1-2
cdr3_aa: CASSVGTGGDGYTF
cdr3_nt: TGTGCCAGCAGCGTAGGGACAGGGGGTGATGGCTACACCTTC

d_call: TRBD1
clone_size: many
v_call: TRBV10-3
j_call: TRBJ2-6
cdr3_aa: CAISESTLDLTGRSYEGANVLTF
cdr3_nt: TGTGCCATCAGTGAGTCGACTCTCGACCTGACAGGGAGATCCTATGAGGGGGCCAACGTCCTGACTTTC

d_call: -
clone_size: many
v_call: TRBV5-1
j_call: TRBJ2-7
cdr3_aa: CASSPVGAYEQYF
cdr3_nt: TGCGCCAGCAGCCCGGTGGGGGCGTACGAGCAGTACTTC

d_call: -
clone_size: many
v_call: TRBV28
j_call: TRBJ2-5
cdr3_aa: CASGAGLGETQYF
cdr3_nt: TGTGCCAGCGGGGCGGGATTGGGAGAGACCCAGTACTTC

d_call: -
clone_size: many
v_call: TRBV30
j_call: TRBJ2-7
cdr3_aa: CAWSVLDEQYF
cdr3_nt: TGTGCCTGGAGTGTACTAGACGAGCAGTACTTC

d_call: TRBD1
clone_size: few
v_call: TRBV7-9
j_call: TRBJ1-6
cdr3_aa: CASSLAGAQGAGSPLHF
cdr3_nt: TGTGCCAGCAGCTTAGCTGGGGCTCAGGGGGCGGGTTCACCCCTCCACTTT

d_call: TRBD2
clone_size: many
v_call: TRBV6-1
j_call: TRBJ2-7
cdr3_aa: CASSENPSGSNEQYF
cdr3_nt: TGTGCCAGCAGTGAAAACCCTAGCGGGAGCAACGAGCAGTACTTC

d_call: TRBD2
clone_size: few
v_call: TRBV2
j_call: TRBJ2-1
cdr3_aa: CASSRGGLNEQFF
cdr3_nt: TGTGCCAGCAGTCGGGGGGGGTTGAATGAGCAGTTCTTC

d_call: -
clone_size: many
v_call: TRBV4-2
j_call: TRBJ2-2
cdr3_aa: CASSQWAITNTGELFF
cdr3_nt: TGTGCCAGCAGCCAATGGGCCATCACTAACACCGGGGAGCTGTTTTTT

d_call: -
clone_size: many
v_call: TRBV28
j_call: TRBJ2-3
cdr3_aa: CASSYPTLAGTADTQYF
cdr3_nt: TGTGCCAGCAGTTACCCCACTCTGGCGGGAACCGCAGATACGCAGTATTTT

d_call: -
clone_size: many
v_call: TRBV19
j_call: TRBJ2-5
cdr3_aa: CASSIDRDRETQYF
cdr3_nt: TGTGCCAGTAGTATAGACAGGGATCGGGAGACCCAGTACTTC

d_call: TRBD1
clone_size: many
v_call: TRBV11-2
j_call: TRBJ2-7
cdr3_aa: CASSNRDRSYEQYF
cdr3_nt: TGTGCCAGCAGCAACCGGGACAGGTCCTACGAGCAGTACTTC

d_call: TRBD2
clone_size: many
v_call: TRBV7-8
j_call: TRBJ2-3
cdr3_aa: CASSPSGSLDTDTQYF
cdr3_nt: TGTGCCAGCAGCCCTAGCGGGAGCCTAGACACAGATACGCAGTATTTT

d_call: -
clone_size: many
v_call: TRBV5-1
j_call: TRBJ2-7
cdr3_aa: CASSPPGVYEQYF
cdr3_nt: TGCGCCAGCAGCCCCCCGGGAGTCTACGAGCAGTACTTC

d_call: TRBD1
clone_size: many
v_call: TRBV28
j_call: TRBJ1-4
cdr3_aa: CASSPGGNEKLFF
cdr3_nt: TGTGCCAGCAGTCCAGGGGGTAATGAAAAACTGTTTTTT

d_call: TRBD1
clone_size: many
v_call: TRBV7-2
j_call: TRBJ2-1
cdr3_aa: CASSNGQGLNEQFF
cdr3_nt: TGTGCCAGCAGCAACGGACAGGGCCTCAATGAGCAGTTCTTC

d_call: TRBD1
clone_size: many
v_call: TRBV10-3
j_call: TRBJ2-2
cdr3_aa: CAISEWGQGGGTGELFF
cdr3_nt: TGTGCCATCAGTGAGTGGGGACAGGGAGGCGGCACCGGGGAGCTGTTTTTT

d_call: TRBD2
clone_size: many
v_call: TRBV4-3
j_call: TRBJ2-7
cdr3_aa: CASSQAASGTYEQYF
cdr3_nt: TGCGCCAGCAGCCAAGCGGCTAGCGGGACGTACGAGCAGTACTTC

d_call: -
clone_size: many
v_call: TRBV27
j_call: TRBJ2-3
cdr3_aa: CASSLAGNTDTQYF
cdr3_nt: TGTGCCAGCTCCTTGGCGGGGAACACAGATACGCAGTATTTT

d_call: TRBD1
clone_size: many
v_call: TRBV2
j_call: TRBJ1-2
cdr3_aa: CASGKDRVNGYTF
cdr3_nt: TGTGCCAGCGGTAAAGACAGGGTGAATGGCTACACCTTC

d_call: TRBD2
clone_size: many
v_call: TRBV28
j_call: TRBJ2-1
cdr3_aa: CASRSAGLAAYNEQFF
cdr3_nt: TGTGCCAGCAGGTCCGCGGGTCTAGCGGCCTACAATGAGCAGTTCTTC

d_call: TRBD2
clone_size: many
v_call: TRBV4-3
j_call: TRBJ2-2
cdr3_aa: CASTPPLIAGTGELFF
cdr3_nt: TGCGCCAGCACCCCCCCTCTGATAGCGGGAACCGGGGAGCTGTTTTTT

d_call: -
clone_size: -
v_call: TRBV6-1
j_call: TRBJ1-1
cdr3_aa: CASTQQAVSEAFF
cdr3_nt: TGTGCCAGCACCCAACAGGCCGTCTCTGAAGCTTTCTTT

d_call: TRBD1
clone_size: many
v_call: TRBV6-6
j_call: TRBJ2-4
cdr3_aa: CASSPGQENIQYF
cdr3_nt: TGTGCCAGCAGTCCGGGACAGGAAAACATTCAGTACTTC

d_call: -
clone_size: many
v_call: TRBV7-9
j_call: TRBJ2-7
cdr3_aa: CASSAMPVGILGIEQYF
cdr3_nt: TGTGCCAGCAGCGCAATGCCGGTGGGCATTTTAGGCATCGAGCAGTACTTC

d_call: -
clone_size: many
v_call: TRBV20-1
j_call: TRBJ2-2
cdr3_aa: CSASSAGELFF
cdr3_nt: TGCAGTGCTAGTAGCGCCGGGGAGCTGTTTTTT

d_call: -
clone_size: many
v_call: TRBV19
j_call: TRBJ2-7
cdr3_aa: CASSPGLAEQYF
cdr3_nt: TGTGCCAGTAGCCCAGGGCTGGCGGAGCAGTACTTC

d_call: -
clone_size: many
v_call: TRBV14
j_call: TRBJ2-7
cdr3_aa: CASSQDQGLNEQYF
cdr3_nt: TGTGCCAGCAGCCAAGATCAGGGGCTGAACGAGCAGTACTTC

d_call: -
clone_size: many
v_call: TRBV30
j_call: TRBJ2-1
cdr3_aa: CASRWRYNEQFF
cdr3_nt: TGTGCCTCTAGGTGGCGGTACAATGAGCAGTTCTTC

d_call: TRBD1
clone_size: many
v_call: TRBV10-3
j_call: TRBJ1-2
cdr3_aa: CAISDWDRGNYGYTF
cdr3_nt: TGTGCCATCAGTGATTGGGACAGGGGTAACTATGGCTACACCTTC

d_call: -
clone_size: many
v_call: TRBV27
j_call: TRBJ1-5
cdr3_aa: CASSHTGTGNQPQHF
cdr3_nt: TGTGCCAGCAGCCATACGGGGACTGGGAATCAGCCCCAGCATTTT

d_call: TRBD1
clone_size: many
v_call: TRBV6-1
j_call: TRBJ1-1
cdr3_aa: CASRPGTGDAFF
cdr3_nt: TGTGCCAGCAGACCCGGGACAGGAGACGCTTTCTTT

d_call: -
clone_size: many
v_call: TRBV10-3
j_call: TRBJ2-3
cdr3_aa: CAISGAAASTDTQYF
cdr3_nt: TGTGCCATCAGTGGGGCAGCGGCTAGCACAGATACGCAGTATTTT

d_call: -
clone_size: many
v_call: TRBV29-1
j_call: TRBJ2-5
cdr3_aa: CSVEVSETQYF
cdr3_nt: TGCAGCGTTGAAGTAAGCGAGACCCAGTACTTC

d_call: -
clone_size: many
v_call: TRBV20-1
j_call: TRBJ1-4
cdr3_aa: CSAFHFDGLFF
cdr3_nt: TGCAGTGCTTTCCACTTTGATGGACTGTTTTTT

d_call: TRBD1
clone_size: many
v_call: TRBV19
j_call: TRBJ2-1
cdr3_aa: CASSLDRDNEQFF
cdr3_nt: TGTGCCAGTAGTCTGGACAGGGACAATGAGCAGTTCTTC

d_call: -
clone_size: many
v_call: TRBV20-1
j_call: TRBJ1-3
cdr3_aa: CSARQGNTIYF
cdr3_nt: TGCAGTGCTAGGCAGGGAAACACCATATATTTT

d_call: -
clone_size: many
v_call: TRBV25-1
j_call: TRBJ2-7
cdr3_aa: CASKEAGNEQYF
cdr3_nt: TGTGCCAGCAAAGAGGCCGGGAACGAGCAGTACTTC

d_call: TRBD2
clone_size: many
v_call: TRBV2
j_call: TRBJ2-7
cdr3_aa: CASSQTSGRYEQYF
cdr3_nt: TGTGCCAGCAGCCAGACTAGCGGGAGGTACGAGCAGTACTTC

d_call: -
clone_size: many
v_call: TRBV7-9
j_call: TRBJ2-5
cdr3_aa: CASSRQAHQETQYF
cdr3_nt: TGTGCCAGCAGCCGACAGGCCCACCAAGAGACCCAGTACTTC

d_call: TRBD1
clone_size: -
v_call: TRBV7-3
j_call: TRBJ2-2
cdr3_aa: CASSLVGTGGFTGELFF
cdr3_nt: TGTGCCAGCAGCTTAGTGGGTACAGGGGGCTTTACCGGGGAGCTGTTTTTT

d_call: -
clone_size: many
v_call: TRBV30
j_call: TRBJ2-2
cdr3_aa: CAWSVRATGELFF
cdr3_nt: TGTGCCTGGAGTGTACGAGCTACCGGGGAGCTGTTTTTT

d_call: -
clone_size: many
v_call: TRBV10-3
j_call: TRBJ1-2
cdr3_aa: CAISESGGGNYGYTF
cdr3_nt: TGTGCCATCAGTGAGTCGGGAGGGGGAAACTATGGCTACACCTTC

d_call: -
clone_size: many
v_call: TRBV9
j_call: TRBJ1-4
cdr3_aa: CASSRSSGAGDEKLFF
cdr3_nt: TGTGCCAGCAGCCGTTCCTCGGGAGCGGGGGATGAAAAACTGTTTTTT

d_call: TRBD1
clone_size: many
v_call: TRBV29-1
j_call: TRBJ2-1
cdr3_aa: CSAKQGAVSNEQFF
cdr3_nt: TGCAGCGCTAAACAGGGGGCGGTTTCGAATGAGCAGTTCTTC

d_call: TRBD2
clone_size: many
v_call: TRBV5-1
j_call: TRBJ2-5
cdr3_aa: CASTLTSVQETQYF
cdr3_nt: TGCGCCAGTACGTTGACTAGCGTCCAAGAGACCCAGTACTTC

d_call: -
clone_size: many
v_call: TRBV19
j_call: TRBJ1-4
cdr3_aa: CASSITGPSDEKLFF
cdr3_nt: TGTGCCAGTAGTATTACAGGGCCGAGTGATGAAAAACTGTTTTTT